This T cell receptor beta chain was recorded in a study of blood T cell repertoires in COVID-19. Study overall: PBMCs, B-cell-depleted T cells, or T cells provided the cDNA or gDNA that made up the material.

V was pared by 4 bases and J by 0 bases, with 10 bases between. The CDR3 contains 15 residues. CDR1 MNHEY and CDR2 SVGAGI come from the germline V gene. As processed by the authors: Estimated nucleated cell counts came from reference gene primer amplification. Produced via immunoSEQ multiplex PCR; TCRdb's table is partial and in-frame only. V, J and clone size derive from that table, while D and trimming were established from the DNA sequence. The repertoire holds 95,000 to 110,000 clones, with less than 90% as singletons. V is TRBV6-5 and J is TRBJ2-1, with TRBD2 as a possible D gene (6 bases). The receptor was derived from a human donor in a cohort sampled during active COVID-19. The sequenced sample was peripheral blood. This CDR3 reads CASSSGLPSYNEQFF. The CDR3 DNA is TGTGCCAGCAGTTCCGGACTACCCTCCTACAATGAGCAGTTCTTC.